This TCR beta chain was profiled in a study of blood T cell repertoires in COVID-19. Some clones are missing from TCRdb's copy, which holds only in-frame ones; the method was immunoSEQ multiplex PCR. The sample contains 250,000 to 350,000 clones, 65% to 85% of which appear only once. V lost 5 bases and J lost 4; bases outside the gene matches: 5. Germline values: CDR1 GTSNPN, CDR2 SVGIG (reference sequence). CDR3 length: 14 residues. This sequence originates from a woman in her 50s with acute or convalescent COVID-19. The rearrangement links TRBV30 to TRBJ2-2; 9 nucleotides agree with TRBD1. The sample comprised peripheral blood. Here the CDR3 DNA reads TGTGCCTGGGTCGGGACAGGGACCACCGGGGAGCTGTTTTTT. This encodes CAWVGTGTTGELFF.